The following is a TCR beta chain sequence with its context. This specimen belongs to a study of T cells in Graves' hyperthyroidism and ophthalmopathy. TCR beta CDR3 sequences were amplified from RNA transcripts. First-round RT-PCR of the TCR CDR3 relied on the HTBI primer set. In TCRdb, the multiplex PCR reads were re-called with MiXCR into one record per CDR3 protein. The sample contains over 700,000 distinct CDR3 sequences, 38% of which appear only once. Patients were aged 18 to 65, had disease duration under 2 months, and had newly diagnosed hyperthyroidism. CDR3 length equals 17 residues. V gave up 2 bases and J gave up 9 bases, with 25 bases separating them. Per the germline V gene, CDR1 is MGHRA and CDR2 is YSYEKL.

The TCR was taken from a man younger than 35 with Graves' hyperthyroidism. Sample: blood. This rearrangement joins TRBV4-1 to TRBJ2-5; tentatively, D is TRBD1 or TRBD2 (6 bases each). The CDR3 is CASSQPLPSGLPGAQYF. CDR3 coding DNA: TGCGCCAGCAGCCAACCGTTACCCTCGGGACTCCCAGGGGCCCAGTACTTC.